This is a list of T cell receptor beta chains from one sample in a study of T cells in Graves' hyperthyroidism and ophthalmopathy. TCRdb reprocessed the multiplex PCR reads with MiXCR, giving one entry per CDR3 protein. The table shows a few hundred thousand distinct CDR3 sequences, with 15% to 20% occurring only once. The sample comprised blood. These receptors were obtained from a woman aged 40 to 50 with Graves' ophthalmopathy. The CDR3 runs from the conserved cysteine through the conserved F or W.

16	TRBJ2-3	TRBV2	CASSLRQREGPHPPYF
14	TRBJ1-3	TRBV5-1	CASSLTGYGNTIYF
13	TRBJ1-1	TRBV6-1	CASNWGAETEAFF
15	TRBJ1-1	TRBV10-2	CASIGWSYPNTEAFF
13	TRBJ2-5	TRBV20-1	CSARGHVAETQYF
13	TRBJ2-3	TRBV6-2/TRBV6-3	CASKEGPTDTQYF
15	TRBJ2-2	TRBV5-1	CASSLVSGSSGELFF
12	TRBJ2-1	TRBV28	CASSFLGSEQFF
15	TRBJ1-2	TRBV24-1	CATRLGGAGDYGYTF
13	TRBJ2-7	TRBV28	CATMRAEGHEQYF
14	TRBJ2-1	TRBV7-2	CASSLAGTRNEQFF
18	TRBJ1-3	TRBV2	CASNEKLKGQGIRNTIYF
15	TRBJ2-5	TRBV4-2	CASSQDLAARETQYF
14	TRBJ2-3	TRBV2	CASSITGFTDTQYF
15	TRBJ2-7	TRBV27	CASRPLPGPGDEQYF
14	TRBJ2-2	TRBV30	CACLGTGLSGELFF
16	TRBJ2-5	TRBV20-1	CSARPPGPTYGRTQYF
17	TRBJ2-7	TRBV3-1	CASSQDIGGGSSYEQYF
14	TRBJ2-4	TRBV30	CAWSDGTPKNIQYF
15	TRBJ1-4	TRBV20-1	CSARGAQGAFEKLFF
15	TRBJ2-1	TRBV12-3/TRBV12-4	CANSSRLAGGNEQFF
15	TRBJ2-7	TRBV20-1	CSVPGGLAGHYEQYF
17	TRBJ2-3	TRBV6-1	CASSGRLAGGVTDTQYF
17	TRBJ2-1	TRBV20-1	CSARDAAKDYRTNEQFF
12	TRBJ2-5	TRBV2	CASQQPPETQYF
14	TRBJ1-2	TRBV5-1	CASSLDWGRDGYTF
14	TRBJ1-5	TRBV12-3/TRBV12-4	CASSRQGGSQPQHF
14	TRBJ1-1	TRBV9	CASSPPDVNTEAFF
16	TRBJ1-2	TRBV7-2	CASSLDVDGPIYGYTF
16	TRBJ1-5	TRBV15	CATSSGDTATIQPQHF
15	TRBJ2-7	TRBV5-1	CASSLGAGVVYEQYF